This record covers a single T cell receptor (beta chain). Cohorts were assigned according to the clinical history that participants reported. A COVID-19 case had been met by exposed participants during the 2 weeks before study entry. The data were taken from a study of blood T cell repertoires in COVID-19. Study summary: Samples of COVID-19 (acute and convalescent) were obtained from the United States, Italy and Spain.

V lost 4 bases to trimming and J lost 2 bases, with 15 bases between them. The CDR3 consists of 15 residues. From germline, CDR1 is SGHNT and CDR2 YYREEE (reference sequence). Sequencing used immunoSEQ multiplex PCR; TCRdb keeps in-frame clones, though not all of them. The data contain roughly 320,000 clones, more than 85% of them singletons. V is TRBV5-4 and J is TRBJ1-1, with D maybe TRBD1 (6 bases). Sample: PBMCs or T cells enriched from blood (not recorded which). The TCR sequence derives from a woman in her 30s who had been exposed to COVID-19. In nucleotides, the CDR3 is TGTGCCAGCAGCGGGGGGGGCCTTCTCAACACTGAAGCTTTCTTT. It specifies CASSGGGLLNTEAFF.